The 26 T cell receptor beta chains listed next were all sequenced from one sample in a study of early T cells in non-severe SARS-CoV-2 infection. Using its own MiXCR run on the 5' RACE reads, TCRdb lists one record per CDR3 protein. The sample includes roughly 32,000 distinct CDR3 sequences, under 4% of them seen just once. Sequenced: whole blood. The receptors here all came from an adult who was a healthcare worker with PCR-confirmed SARS-CoV-2 infection or an uninfected control (not recorded which).

This clonotype was recorded many times. The chain recombines TRBV3-1 with TRBJ1-1; D gene ambiguous. Germline V gene data show CDR1 as LGHDT and CDR2 as YNNKEL (reference sequence). V was trimmed by 4 bases and J by 1 base, leaving 10 bases between them. This CDR3 is built from 14 residues. In DNA, the CDR3 is TGTGCCAGCAGCCGCTTTGCCCAGAACACTGAAGCTTTCTTT. It is translated as CASSRFAQNTEAFF.

This clonotype was seen ten or more times. The chain combines TRBV6-2 or TRBV6-3 with TRBJ1-1, with D tentatively TRBD1 (5 bases). Trimming stripped 2 bases from V and 0 bases from J, with 7 bases between. The CDR3 covers 14 residues. The V gene's germline CDR1 is MNHEY and CDR2 SVGEGT. The CDR3 sequence is CASSYVQVNTEAFF. The CDR3 nucleotides are TGTGCCAGCAGTTACGTACAGGTGAACACTGAAGCTTTCTTT.

In this sample, this clonotype turned up many times. The chain joins TRBV4-3 to TRBJ1-5; no clear D. V was shortened by 0 bases and J by 5 bases, with 5 bases between the two germline ends. The CDR3 contains 13 residues. Germline CDR1 is LGHNA and CDR2 is YSLEER. The DNA for the CDR3 is TGCGCCAGCAGCCAAGATCTAGATCAGCCCCAGCATTTT. Amino acids: CASSQDLDQPQHF.

This clonotype showed up many times. The genes are TRBV5-6 and TRBJ1-5, with D unresolved. This CDR3 comprises 14 residues. Germline lookup yields CDR1 SGHDT and CDR2 YYEEEE. V was cut by 1 base and J by 3 bases, with 8 bases left in between. CDR3 residues: CASSLHGLNQPQHF. The CDR3 nucleotides read TGTGCCAGCAGCTTGCACGGACTCAATCAGCCCCAGCATTTT. The full variable domain, completed using reference TRBV5-6 and TRBJ1-5, is DAGVTQSPTHLIKTRGQQVTLRCSPKSGHDTVSWYQQALGQGPQFIFQYYEEEERQRGNFPDRFSGHQFPNYSSELNVNALLLGDSALYLCASSLHGLNQPQHFGDGTRLSIL.

In its sample, this clonotype was seen many times. The rearrangement links TRBV4-1 to TRBJ2-6; no firm D call. V gave up 0 bases and J gave up 0 bases, with 12 bases separating them. Per germline, CDR1 MGHRA and CDR2 YSYEKL. The CDR3 sequence is 18 residues long. This CDR3 reads CASSQDAQRSSGANVLTF. For the CDR3, the DNA is TGCGCCAGCAGCCAAGATGCACAAAGGAGCTCTGGGGCCAACGTCCTGACTTTC.

This clonotype came up many times. This sequence joins TRBV18 and TRBJ1-1; 7 nucleotides agree with TRBD1. Germline assignment: CDR1 KGHSH and CDR2 LQKENI. J was trimmed by 10 bases and V by 4 bases; bases with no gene match: 9. There are 13 residues in the CDR3. The CDR3: CASSRKTGEVAFF. Here the CDR3 DNA reads TGTGCCAGCTCACGGAAAACAGGGGAGGTAGCTTTCTTT.

By share of the sample, this clonotype is medium-sized. V usage is TRBV15 and J usage is TRBJ2-7, with D perhaps matching TRBD1 or TRBD2 (6 bases each). V was shortened by 0 bases and J by 4 bases, with 13 bases between the two germline ends. The CDR3 has 15 amino acids. CDR1 is LNHNV and CDR2 is YYDKDF in the germline V gene (reference sequence). CDR3 sequence (DNA): TGTGCCACCAGCAGAGATCCAGGGGAGGTGTACGAGCAGTACTTC. As protein: CATSRDPGEVYEQYF.

This clonotype was found many times. V is TRBV30 and J is TRBJ2-3; 12 nucleotides align to TRBD2. The CDR3 has 17 residues. Germline trimming cut 2 bases from V and 1 base from J; bases unmatched to any gene: 7. CDR1 and CDR2 (germline): GTSNPN, SVGIG (reference sequence). The CDR3 nucleotides read TGTGCCTGGAGTTCCCTAGCGGGAGGGCCCGGCACAGATACGCAGTATTTT. Amino acid sequence: CAWSSLAGGPGTDTQYF.

This clonotype was found many times. The V and J genes are TRBV7-9 and TRBJ1-2; 7 bases line up with TRBD1. The CDR3 has 15 residues. Germline CDR1 is SEHNR and CDR2 is FQNEAQ (reference sequence). V dropped 5 bases and J dropped 4; count of bases not matched to a gene: 10. The CDR3 region has the DNA TGTGCCAGCAGCCATAGGACAGGTCCTCGCTATGGCTACACCTTC. This translates into CASSHRTGPRYGYTF.

Of note for this clonotype: Just one base apart from a much larger clone, this may be a read error. This chain uses TRBV5-4 with TRBJ2-7, with D tentatively TRBD1 (6 bases). The germline V gene has CDR1 SGHNT and CDR2 YYREEE (reference sequence). The ends were cut back, 4 bases at V and 2 bases at J, with 13 bases in the middle. This CDR3 has 14 amino acids. CDR3 region: CASSQRGSTYEQYF. CDR3 coding DNA: TGTGCCAGCAGCCAAAGGGGGAGCACCTACGAGCAGTACTTC.

This clonotype has ten or more counts. The CDR3 sequence is CAISPQANEQFF. The DNA for the CDR3 is TGTGCCATCAGCCCACAGGCCAATGAGCAGTTCTTC. The V gene is TRBV10-3, the J gene TRBJ2-1, with D tentatively TRBD1 (5 bases). Germline lookup yields CDR1 ENHRY and CDR2 SYGVKD. Deletions cut 6 bases from V and 6 bases from J, with 9 bases between. The CDR3 runs to 12 residues.

There are many counts of this clonotype. The J gene is TRBJ2-3, the V gene TRBV30, with D tentatively TRBD2 (5 bases). Deletions cut 6 bases from V and 3 bases from J, with 19 bases between. The germline V gene has CDR1 GTSNPN and CDR2 SVGIG (reference sequence). This CDR3 is built from 15 residues. CDR3: CACPLGGGFTDTQYF. The CDR3 region has the DNA TGTGCCTGCCCCTTAGGAGGCGGCTTTACAGATACGCAGTATTTT.

In this sample, this clonotype turned up many times. The V gene is TRBV5-1, the J gene TRBJ2-2, with 7 bases matching TRBD2. With V trimmed by 7 bases and J by 4 bases, 10 bases remained unmatched. The germline V gene encodes CDR1 SGHRS and CDR2 YFSETQ. CDR3 length: 15 residues. The CDR3 loop reads CASGLGREATGELFF. Written as DNA, the CDR3 is TGCGCCAGCGGGCTCGGACGGGAGGCCACCGGGGAGCTGTTTTTT.

In this sample, this clonotype turned up many times. DNA for the CDR3: TGTGCCAGCAGTTACTCGACTATCGTTGGTACAGATACGCAGTATTTT. Translated: CASSYSTIVGTDTQYF. The chain combines TRBV6-5 with TRBJ2-3, with a tentative D call TRBD2 (5 bases). V was shortened by 0 bases and J by 3 bases, with 13 bases between the two germline ends. Germline lookup yields CDR1 MNHEY and CDR2 SVGAGI. The CDR3 is 16 residues long.

This clonotype was seen only a few times. V and J are TRBV7-2 and TRBJ2-7, with TRBD2 identical over 8 bases. Germline V CDR1 and CDR2: SGHTA, FQGNSA. The CDR3 runs to 15 residues. The J segment lost 2 bases and the V segment lost 4 bases, leaving 7 bases of the junction unmatched. In DNA, the CDR3 is TGTGCCAGCAGCTCATTGCGGGGGGTCCCCTACGAGCAGTACTTC. It specifies CASSSLRGVPYEQYF.

There are many counts of this clonotype. The rearrangement uses TRBV5-4 and TRBJ2-3; D perhaps matches TRBD2 (6 bases). CDR3 size: 15 residues. CDR1 is SGHNT, CDR2 YYREEE, per germline (reference sequence). Deletions cut 7 bases from V and 3 bases from J, with 18 bases between. The CDR3 coding sequence is TGTGCCAGCCGCACGGGCGGGGACGATACAGATACGCAGTATTTT. It translates to CASRTGGDDTDTQYF.

This clonotype was recorded many times. The genes are TRBV11-2 and TRBJ2-7, with D perhaps TRBD1 (6 bases). CDR1 is SGHAT, CDR2 FQNNGV, per germline. This CDR3 is 14 amino acids long. The ends were cut back, 1 base at V and 6 bases at J, with 13 bases in the middle. The CDR3: CASSLGAGAGEQYF. CDR3 in DNA: TGTGCCAGCAGCTTAGGAGCAGGGGCGGGCGAGCAGTACTTC.

This clonotype has more than one count but fewer than ten. The rearrangement joins TRBV2 to TRBJ1-6, with unresolved D. The CDR3 runs to 14 residues. Per the germline V gene, CDR1 is SNHLY and CDR2 is FYNNEI. The V and J ends lost 4 bases and 7 bases respectively, with 11 bases between them. The CDR3 here is CASSAYSRNSPLHF. The CDR3 coding sequence is TGTGCCAGCAGTGCATACAGTAGGAATTCACCCCTCCACTTT.

This clonotype has more than one count but fewer than ten. The chain combines TRBV7-2 with TRBJ2-2; 12 positions match TRBD2. The CDR3 totals 16 residues. J gave up 5 bases and V 4 bases, and 5 bases lay outside the gene matches. Germline V gene lookup returns CDR1 SGHTA and CDR2 FQGNSA. The CDR3 sequence: CASSSSTSGGTGELFF. As DNA, the CDR3 is TGTGCCAGCAGCTCCTCGACTAGCGGGGGAACCGGGGAGCTGTTTTTT.

This clonotype was picked up many times. This sequence joins TRBV4-2 and TRBJ2-6; TRBD1 is a possible D gene (6 bases). V was shortened by 0 bases and J by 0 bases, with 6 bases between the two germline ends. The CDR3 extends over 16 amino acids. Germline V gene sequence: CDR1 LGHNA, CDR2 YNFKEQ. This CDR3 reads CASSQEGGSGANVLTF. The CDR3, as DNA: TGTGCCAGCAGCCAAGAAGGGGGCTCTGGGGCCAACGTCCTGACTTTC.

This clonotype showed up many times. V and J are TRBV10-3 and TRBJ2-7; 8 bases fit TRBD1. V dropped 4 bases and J dropped 2; count of bases not matched to a gene: 4. Germline CDR1 reads ENHRY; CDR2 reads SYGVKD. CDR3 length: 14 residues. This chain's CDR3 is CAISVGTGPYEQYF. DNA for the CDR3: TGTGCCATCAGTGTCGGGACAGGCCCCTACGAGCAGTACTTC.

This clonotype was seen ten or more times. V is TRBV19 and J is TRBJ1-1; D gene ambiguous. The CDR3 totals 13 residues. From germline, CDR1 is LNHDA and CDR2 SQIVND (reference sequence). V lost 5 bases, J lost 4 bases, and 11 bases lay in between. CDR3 in amino acids: CASSVFFTTEAFF. The DNA for the CDR3 is TGTGCCAGTAGTGTCTTCTTCACCACTGAAGCTTTCTTT. Supplemented by reference TRBV19 and TRBJ1-1, the full variable domain reads DGGITQSPKYLFRKEGQNVTLSCEQNLNHDAMYWYRQDPGQGLRLIYYSQIVNDFQKGDIAEGYSVSREKKESFPLTVTSAQKNPTAFYLCASSVFFTTEAFFGQGTRLTVV.

This clonotype was seen repeatedly, ten times or more. This chain links TRBV18 with TRBJ1-1, with a tentative D call TRBD1 (6 bases). V was shortened by 0 bases and J by 4 bases, with 9 bases between the two germline ends. The CDR3 has 14 amino acids. Germline CDR1 is KGHSH and CDR2 is LQKENI. The CDR3 here is CASSPPRGTTEAFF. CDR3 nucleotides: TGTGCCAGCTCACCACCGAGGGGGACCACTGAAGCTTTCTTT. The variable domain in full, completed from reference TRBV18 and TRBJ1-1, reads NAGVMQNPRHLVRRRGQEARLRCSPMKGHSHVYWYRQLPEEGLKFMVYLQKENIIDESGMPKERFSAEFPKEGPSILRIQQVVRGDSAAYFCASSPPRGTTEAFFGQGTRLTVV.

This clonotype was detected only a few times. The rearrangement uses TRBV6-1 and TRBJ2-2, with D tentatively TRBD1 (5 bases). Trimming removed 6 bases from V and 5 bases from J, with 7 bases in between. Germline CDR1 and CDR2: MNHNS and SASEGT. The CDR3 extends over 12 amino acids. The chain's CDR3 is CASSQGTGELFF. The CDR3 bases are TGTGCCAGCAGCCAGGGAACCGGGGAGCTGTTTTTT.

This clonotype was picked up a small number of times. The CDR3: CAWRRDIGPYEQYF. The CDR3 region has the DNA TGTGCCTGGAGGAGGGACATCGGGCCCTACGAGCAGTACTTC. The V gene is TRBV30, the J gene TRBJ2-7; possibly TRBD1 for D (6 bases). Germline values: CDR1 GTSNPN, CDR2 SVGIG (reference sequence). V was cut by 3 bases and J by 2 bases, with 14 bases left in between. The CDR3 has 14 amino acids.

This clonotype came up many times. The rearrangement joins TRBV6-4 to TRBJ1-5, with D hard to call. Looked up from germline, CDR1 is MRHNA and CDR2 is SNTAGT. Trimming removed 11 bases at V and 9 bases at J, with 8 bases between. CDR3 length equals 9 residues. CDR3: CARYGPQHF. The CDR3 bases are TGTGCCCGCTATGGGCCCCAGCATTTT.